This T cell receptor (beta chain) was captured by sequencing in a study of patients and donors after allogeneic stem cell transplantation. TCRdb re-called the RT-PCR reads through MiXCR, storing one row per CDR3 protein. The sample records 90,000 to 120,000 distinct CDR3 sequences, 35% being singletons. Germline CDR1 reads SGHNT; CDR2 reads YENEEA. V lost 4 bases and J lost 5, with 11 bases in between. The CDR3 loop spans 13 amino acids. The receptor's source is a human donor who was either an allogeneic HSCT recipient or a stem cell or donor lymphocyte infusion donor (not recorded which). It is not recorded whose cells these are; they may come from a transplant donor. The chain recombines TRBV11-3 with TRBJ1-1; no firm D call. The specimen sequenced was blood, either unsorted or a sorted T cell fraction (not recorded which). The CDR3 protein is CASSSVGLTEAFF. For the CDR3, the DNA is TGTGCCAGCAGCTCCGTGGGGTTGACTGAAGCTTTCTTT.